This T cell receptor (beta chain) was sequenced during a study of OX40 agonist ivuxolimab in advanced cancers. Overall study: An agonistic human IgG2 monoclonal antibody against OX40 (CD134) was given. Patients were around 83% male with ages roughly 20 to 80, mean about 65. General observations from the study: At 0.1 to 3.0 mg/kg and by week 6, CD4+ and CD8+ T cells in the blood had expanded clonally.

Only in-frame clones appear in the TCRdb table, and some are missing; sequencing was by immunoSEQ multiplex PCR. The table lists 55,000 to 90,000 clones, roughly 80% of them singletons. V shed 5 bases and J 7 bases; nucleotides not matched to a gene: 6. CDR3 length: 15 amino acids. Germline loops: CDR1 SGHAT, CDR2 FQDESV (reference sequence). Individuals having autoimmune disease history or systemic immunosuppression were not enrolled. Concerning this clone: Antigen unknown.

This TCR came from an adult with an advanced solid tumor such as melanoma, head and neck, liver or kidney cancer. The gene calls are TRBV11-1 and TRBJ2-1; 12 bases fit TRBD1. The starting material was CD4+ or CD8+ T cells sorted from blood, obtained in a trial of the OX40 agonist ivuxolimab. The CDR3 nucleotides read TGTGCCAGCAGCCCGGGACAGGGGGCGCGGAATGAGCAGTTCTTC. Protein product: CASSPGQGARNEQFF.